Following are 16 T cell receptor beta chains from one sample sequenced in a study of beta chain features in type 1 diabetes. Their recognized antigens are unknown. Overall study results and limits: The study found moderately but significantly shorter TCRB CDR3s in all four CD4+ subsets of Type 1 diabetes patients.

Of the isolated RNA, all was reverse transcribed, and so the sequenced material was expressed TCRB transcripts. The table came from immunoSEQ multiplex PCR; TCRdb's copy has only in-frame clones and leaves some out. The sample contains hundreds of thousands of clones, 13% of which appear only once. The specimen was naive CD4+ T cells from blood. These receptors came from a man aged 18 to 29 with type 1 diabetes.

This rearrangement joins TRBV5-6 to TRBJ1-2, with a weak D call TRBD1 (6 bases). Trimming left V 0 bases short and J 4 bases short, with 10 bases between. Germline loops: CDR1 SGHDT, CDR2 YYEEEE. This CDR3 is built from 14 residues. CDR3 loop: CASSLAGAGYGYTF. Written as DNA, the CDR3 is TGTGCCAGCAGCTTGGCAGGGGCCGGCTATGGCTACACCTTC.

V usage is TRBV4-1 and J usage is TRBJ2-5; 8 bases fit TRBD2. The CDR3 runs to 15 residues. Germline V gives CDR1 MGHRA, CDR2 YSYEKL. The trim removed 1 base at V and 3 bases at J, leaving 4 bases unmatched. Here the CDR3 DNA reads TGCGCCAGCAGCCAAGTTGGGCGGGGGGAAGAGACCCAGTACTTC. Residues: CASSQVGRGEETQYF.

This clone was detected a few times. V and J are TRBV2 and TRBJ1-1; TRBD1 matches 7 bases. V gave up 7 bases and J gave up 4 bases; unmatched junction bases: 6. The CDR3 totals 13 residues. In germline, CDR1 is SNHLY, CDR2 FYNNEI. CDR3 amino acids: CASIRDSGTEAFF. The CDR3 coding sequence is TGTGCCAGCATCCGGGACAGTGGCACTGAAGCTTTCTTT. The full variable domain, completed using reference TRBV2 and TRBJ1-1, is EPEVTQTPSHQVTQMGQEVILRCVPISNHLYFYWYRQILGQKVEFLVSFYNNEISEKSEIFDDQFSVERPDGSNFTLKIRSTKLEDSAMYFCASIRDSGTEAFFGQGTRLTVV.

The chain recombines TRBV30 with TRBJ2-1; no reliable D call. This CDR3 spans 14 amino acids. CDR1 and CDR2 from the germline V gene are GTSNPN and SVGIG (reference sequence). V was cut by 1 base and J by 9 bases, with 16 bases left in between. CDR3 in amino acids: CAWSGLVVVGEQFF. In DNA form, the CDR3 reads TGTGCCTGGAGTGGGCTAGTGGTCGTAGGTGAGCAGTTCTTC. Full variable domain (rest looked up from reference TRBV30 and TRBJ2-1): SQTIHQWPATLVQPVGSPLSLECTVEGTSNPNLYWYRQAAGRGLQLLFYSVGIGQISSEVPQNLSASRPQDRQFILSSKKLLLSDSGFYLCAWSGLVVVGEQFFGPGTRLTVL.

This clone was counted only a few times. The chain has TRBV9 and TRBJ2-4; D gene ambiguous. The CDR3 covers 9 residues. Germline V gene sequence: CDR1 SGDLS, CDR2 YYNGEE. The V end lost 9 bases, the J end lost 5 bases, and 3 bases lay between the germline ends. DNA for the CDR3: TGTGCCAACCAAAACATTCAGTACTTC. It codes for CANQNIQYF.

The V gene is TRBV5-8, the J gene TRBJ2-3; a weak D match, TRBD2 (6 bases). CDR3 size: 13 residues. V was shortened by 10 bases and J by 5 bases, with 17 bases between the two germline ends. Germline loops: CDR1 SGHTS, CDR2 YDEGEE. The CDR3 here is CADTQYGGDTQYF. DNA of the CDR3: TGTGCCGACACGCAGTACGGGGGAGATACGCAGTATTTT.

Notes on this clone: One end of the junction does not line up with germline, which may come from a read error. The chain couples TRBV5-1 to TRBJ1-1; D may be TRBD1 (5 bases). The CDR3 loop spans 13 amino acids. CDR1 SGHRS and CDR2 YFSETQ come from the germline V gene. As DNA, the CDR3 is TGCGCCGGCAGGGCAGGCCTGAACACTGAAGCTTTCTTT. This gives the protein CAGRAGLNTEAFF.

This clone was detected only a few times. This CDR3 is also generated by other DNA sequences in the sample. This chain uses TRBV30 with TRBJ2-5; 11 nucleotides align to TRBD1. CDR1 and CDR2 from the germline V gene are GTSNPN and SVGIG (reference sequence). The CDR3 is 14 amino acids. After removal of 0 bases from V and 4 bases from J, the junction contained 1 base not matched to a gene. The CDR3 reads CAWSVDRGRETQYF. The CDR3 DNA follows: TGTGCCTGGAGTGTGGACAGGGGGCGAGAGACCCAGTACTTC.

The chain is built from TRBV2 and TRBJ2-4; no firm D call. The CDR3 runs 11 residues. Trimming took off 3 bases at V and 9 bases at J, with 6 bases between the two ends. CDR1 is SNHLY and CDR2 is FYNNEI in the germline V gene. The CDR3: CASSEAPIQYF. The DNA of the CDR3 is TGTGCCAGCAGTGAGGCCCCCATTCAGTACTTC.

This rearrangement joins TRBV7-6 to TRBJ1-1, with 9 positions matching TRBD1. V was pared by 0 bases and J by 5 bases, with 4 bases of the junction left unmatched. Germline lookup yields CDR1 SGHVS and CDR2 FNYEAQ. This CDR3 contains 15 residues. The CDR3 loop reads CASSLALDRGTEAFF. In nucleotides, the CDR3 is TGTGCCAGCAGCTTAGCGCTGGACAGGGGAACTGAAGCTTTCTTT. Full variable domain (remainder filled in from reference TRBV7-6 and TRBJ1-1): GAGVSQSPRYKVTKRGQDVALRCDPISGHVSLYWYRQALGQGPEFLTYFNYEAQQDKSGLPNDRFSAERPEGSISTLTIQRTEQRDSAMYRCASSLALDRGTEAFFGQGTRLTVV.

This clone was found a few times. The chain is built from TRBV30 and TRBJ2-2; D might be TRBD1 (5 bases). Germline CDR1 and CDR2: GTSNPN and SVGIG (reference sequence). This CDR3 has 12 residues. Trimming cost V 2 bases and J 5 bases, with 6 bases left between them. Written as DNA, the CDR3 is TGTGCCTGGAGTAAGGGGACCGGGGAGCTGTTTTTT. It encodes CAWSKGTGELFF.

The chain uses TRBV2 and TRBJ2-5; 9 bases agree with TRBD1. Germline V lookup: CDR1 SNHLY, CDR2 FYNNEI. CDR3 length: 13 amino acids. V shed 8 bases, J shed 5 bases, and the junction held 6 bases outside the gene matches. The CDR3 is CASQTGGWETQYF. CDR3 sequence (DNA): TGTGCCAGCCAAACAGGGGGCTGGGAGACCCAGTACTTC.

The chain has TRBV4-2 and TRBJ1-1; no reliable D call. The CDR3 contains 15 residues. The V end was cut by 0 bases, the J end by 2 bases, with 10 bases between. Germline CDR1 reads LGHNA; CDR2 reads YNFKEQ. The CDR3 coding sequence is TGTGCCAGCAGCCAAGATCGACGGGGAAACACTGAAGCTTTCTTT. As protein: CASSQDRRGNTEAFF.

This clone was found a few times. At one end, the junction sequence differs from germline, possibly due to a read error. The chain couples TRBV27 to TRBJ1-1, with TRBD1 matching 11 bases. Germline-derived CDR1 and CDR2 are MNHEY and SMNVEV (reference sequence). The CDR3 covers 14 residues. The CDR3 loop reads CASSGGQGAPTLLF. CDR3 DNA: TGTGCCAGCAGTGGAGGACAGGGGGCACCCACTCTCCTCTTT.

This clone was observed a handful of times. V usage is TRBV5-1 and J usage is TRBJ2-7; 7 bases line up with TRBD1. The ends lost 5 bases at V and 2 bases at J; junction bases unmatched: 7. The germline V gene encodes CDR1 SGHRS and CDR2 YFSETQ. The CDR3 covers 14 residues. This CDR3 is CASRSVGQTYEQYF. CDR3 DNA: TGCGCCAGCAGATCGGTGGGACAGACCTACGAGCAGTACTTC.

This chain links TRBV30 with TRBJ1-1; D is undetermined. Germline assignment: CDR1 GTSNPN and CDR2 SVGIG (reference sequence). The CDR3 contains 11 residues. CDR3 sequence reads: CVGSGYTEAFF. The CDR3 DNA reads TGTGTCGGGAGTGGTTACACTGAAGCTTTCTTT. Looking up the rest from reference TRBV30 and TRBJ1-1 gives the full variable domain: SQTIHQWPATLVQPVGSPLSLECTVEGTSNPNLYWYRQAAGRGLQLLFYSVGIGQISSEVPQNLSASRPQDRQFILSSKKLLLSDSGFYLCVGSGYTEAFFGQGTRLTVV.